This entry concerns a single T cell receptor (beta chain). Its antigen is currently unknown. Vbeta (60) and Jbeta (13) primers were used in the PCR. Profiling relied on immunoSEQ multiplex PCR, and the TCRdb table lists in-frame clones only, not all of them. The table includes more than 140,000 clones, approximately 82% detected once. This sample is drawn from a study of cytomegalovirus exposure and HLA in healthy donors. The CDR3 loop spans 14 amino acids. CDR1 and CDR2 from the germline V gene are MDHEN and SYDVKM. Between the trimmed V and J ends, which lost 3 bases and 0 bases, there was a span of 9 bases. Overall study results and limits: Per a prior analysis, the majority of TCR beta V segments were productive roughly 87% or roughly 30% of the time. The presence/absence work took it that sequencing depth was about the same across donors.

The sequenced sample was PBMCs. The chain employs TRBV28 and TRBJ2-7; no firm D call. This clonotype was obtained from a middle-aged man in good health and CMV-seronegative. The CDR3 DNA is TGTGCCAGCAGTTTTAAAGCCGACTCCTACGAGCAGTACTTC. Translated, it gives CASSFKADSYEQYF.